This T cell receptor (beta chain) was documented in a study of cytomegalovirus exposure and HLA in healthy donors. Overall study results and limits: As immune exposure information, only CMV serostatus was available. A later analysis reported that several of the most significant clusters appeared to be linked to common viral pathogens, among them Epstein-Barr virus. Versus the 666-donor mean, an Asian-associated ancestry cluster reportedly showed fewer N-insertions in a later analysis.

From germline, CDR1 is MDHEN and CDR2 SYDVKM. The CDR3 is made up of 13 amino acids. Trimming took off 5 bases at V and 10 bases at J, with 12 bases between the two ends. With regard to this clone: Its antigen remains unknown.

The PCR employed 60 Vbeta primers together with 13 Jbeta primers. The method was immunoSEQ multiplex PCR; TCRdb's version includes in-frame clones alone and lacks a portion of them. The sample includes roughly 140,000 clones, roughly 9.4% of them seen just once. Sequenced material: PBMCs. The chain uses TRBV28 and TRBJ1-6, with D maybe TRBD1 (5 bases). This clonotype originated in a male donor in good health and CMV-seronegative. The CDR3 region is CASSATPGSPLHF. CDR3 nucleotide sequence: TGTGCCAGCAGTGCCACCCCAGGGTCACCCCTCCACTTT.